Described below is a single T cell receptor (beta chain) sequence and its context. The antigen is unknown. A single record per CDR3 protein comes from TCRdb applying MiXCR to the 5' RACE reads. The table shows more than 75,000 distinct CDR3 sequences, with over 10% occurring only once. The entry originates in a study of early T cells in non-severe SARS-CoV-2 infection. Study-wide points: The study's VDJdb matching favored anti-spike CD8 responses and missed private and CD4 specificities.

Sequencing was performed on whole blood. The origin of this receptor is an adult who was a healthcare worker with PCR-confirmed SARS-CoV-2 infection or an uninfected control (not recorded which).

For the CDR3, the DNA is TGTGCCAGCAGCTTAGAGGGCGAGGGCCCCAAAGCTTTCTTT. It translates to CASSLEGEGPKAFF. This chain joins TRBV7-2 and TRBJ1-1; no clear D. V lost 1 base and J lost 9, with 15 bases in between. There are 14 residues in the CDR3. Per the germline V gene, CDR1 is SGHTA and CDR2 is FQGNSA. Looking up the rest from reference TRBV7-2 and TRBJ1-1 gives the full variable domain: GAGVSQSPSNKVTEKGKDVELRCDPISGHTALYWYRQSLGQGLEFLIYFQGNSAPDKSGLPSDRFSAERTGGSVSTLTIQRTQQEDSAVYLCASSLEGEGPKAFFGQGTRLTVV.